This entry describes one TCR beta chain. Its antigen remains unknown. Next came a second PCR, run for about 6 to 11 cycles, which used a sample-barcoded 5' primer along with a J-beta primer mix. TCRdb reanalysed the 5' RACE reads using MiXCR and keeps one entry per CDR3 protein. The table has hundreds of thousands of distinct CDR3 sequences, roughly 43% seen once. The sample comes from a study of blood T cells in healthy people across ages. Study-level information: Template switching retrieved approximately one barcoded beta molecule for each two T cells.

Study results and limitations: Relative to aged donors, long-lived donors carried more naive CD4+ cells and displayed higher diversity. PBMCs that were unsorted prevented a conclusive naive versus antigen-experienced comparison.

Sequences were obtained from blood. The TCR originated in a man older than 75 in good health.

The CDR3 coding sequence is TGTGCCAGCAGCCAAGATTCCCTGCGTTTAAAACTGTTTTTT. Translation: CASSQDSLRLKLFF. This chain uses TRBV14 with TRBJ1-4; D unresolved. V was shortened by 0 bases and J by 10 bases, with 12 bases between the two germline ends. The CDR3 extends over 14 amino acids. CDR1 and CDR2 from the germline V gene are SGHDN and FVKESK.